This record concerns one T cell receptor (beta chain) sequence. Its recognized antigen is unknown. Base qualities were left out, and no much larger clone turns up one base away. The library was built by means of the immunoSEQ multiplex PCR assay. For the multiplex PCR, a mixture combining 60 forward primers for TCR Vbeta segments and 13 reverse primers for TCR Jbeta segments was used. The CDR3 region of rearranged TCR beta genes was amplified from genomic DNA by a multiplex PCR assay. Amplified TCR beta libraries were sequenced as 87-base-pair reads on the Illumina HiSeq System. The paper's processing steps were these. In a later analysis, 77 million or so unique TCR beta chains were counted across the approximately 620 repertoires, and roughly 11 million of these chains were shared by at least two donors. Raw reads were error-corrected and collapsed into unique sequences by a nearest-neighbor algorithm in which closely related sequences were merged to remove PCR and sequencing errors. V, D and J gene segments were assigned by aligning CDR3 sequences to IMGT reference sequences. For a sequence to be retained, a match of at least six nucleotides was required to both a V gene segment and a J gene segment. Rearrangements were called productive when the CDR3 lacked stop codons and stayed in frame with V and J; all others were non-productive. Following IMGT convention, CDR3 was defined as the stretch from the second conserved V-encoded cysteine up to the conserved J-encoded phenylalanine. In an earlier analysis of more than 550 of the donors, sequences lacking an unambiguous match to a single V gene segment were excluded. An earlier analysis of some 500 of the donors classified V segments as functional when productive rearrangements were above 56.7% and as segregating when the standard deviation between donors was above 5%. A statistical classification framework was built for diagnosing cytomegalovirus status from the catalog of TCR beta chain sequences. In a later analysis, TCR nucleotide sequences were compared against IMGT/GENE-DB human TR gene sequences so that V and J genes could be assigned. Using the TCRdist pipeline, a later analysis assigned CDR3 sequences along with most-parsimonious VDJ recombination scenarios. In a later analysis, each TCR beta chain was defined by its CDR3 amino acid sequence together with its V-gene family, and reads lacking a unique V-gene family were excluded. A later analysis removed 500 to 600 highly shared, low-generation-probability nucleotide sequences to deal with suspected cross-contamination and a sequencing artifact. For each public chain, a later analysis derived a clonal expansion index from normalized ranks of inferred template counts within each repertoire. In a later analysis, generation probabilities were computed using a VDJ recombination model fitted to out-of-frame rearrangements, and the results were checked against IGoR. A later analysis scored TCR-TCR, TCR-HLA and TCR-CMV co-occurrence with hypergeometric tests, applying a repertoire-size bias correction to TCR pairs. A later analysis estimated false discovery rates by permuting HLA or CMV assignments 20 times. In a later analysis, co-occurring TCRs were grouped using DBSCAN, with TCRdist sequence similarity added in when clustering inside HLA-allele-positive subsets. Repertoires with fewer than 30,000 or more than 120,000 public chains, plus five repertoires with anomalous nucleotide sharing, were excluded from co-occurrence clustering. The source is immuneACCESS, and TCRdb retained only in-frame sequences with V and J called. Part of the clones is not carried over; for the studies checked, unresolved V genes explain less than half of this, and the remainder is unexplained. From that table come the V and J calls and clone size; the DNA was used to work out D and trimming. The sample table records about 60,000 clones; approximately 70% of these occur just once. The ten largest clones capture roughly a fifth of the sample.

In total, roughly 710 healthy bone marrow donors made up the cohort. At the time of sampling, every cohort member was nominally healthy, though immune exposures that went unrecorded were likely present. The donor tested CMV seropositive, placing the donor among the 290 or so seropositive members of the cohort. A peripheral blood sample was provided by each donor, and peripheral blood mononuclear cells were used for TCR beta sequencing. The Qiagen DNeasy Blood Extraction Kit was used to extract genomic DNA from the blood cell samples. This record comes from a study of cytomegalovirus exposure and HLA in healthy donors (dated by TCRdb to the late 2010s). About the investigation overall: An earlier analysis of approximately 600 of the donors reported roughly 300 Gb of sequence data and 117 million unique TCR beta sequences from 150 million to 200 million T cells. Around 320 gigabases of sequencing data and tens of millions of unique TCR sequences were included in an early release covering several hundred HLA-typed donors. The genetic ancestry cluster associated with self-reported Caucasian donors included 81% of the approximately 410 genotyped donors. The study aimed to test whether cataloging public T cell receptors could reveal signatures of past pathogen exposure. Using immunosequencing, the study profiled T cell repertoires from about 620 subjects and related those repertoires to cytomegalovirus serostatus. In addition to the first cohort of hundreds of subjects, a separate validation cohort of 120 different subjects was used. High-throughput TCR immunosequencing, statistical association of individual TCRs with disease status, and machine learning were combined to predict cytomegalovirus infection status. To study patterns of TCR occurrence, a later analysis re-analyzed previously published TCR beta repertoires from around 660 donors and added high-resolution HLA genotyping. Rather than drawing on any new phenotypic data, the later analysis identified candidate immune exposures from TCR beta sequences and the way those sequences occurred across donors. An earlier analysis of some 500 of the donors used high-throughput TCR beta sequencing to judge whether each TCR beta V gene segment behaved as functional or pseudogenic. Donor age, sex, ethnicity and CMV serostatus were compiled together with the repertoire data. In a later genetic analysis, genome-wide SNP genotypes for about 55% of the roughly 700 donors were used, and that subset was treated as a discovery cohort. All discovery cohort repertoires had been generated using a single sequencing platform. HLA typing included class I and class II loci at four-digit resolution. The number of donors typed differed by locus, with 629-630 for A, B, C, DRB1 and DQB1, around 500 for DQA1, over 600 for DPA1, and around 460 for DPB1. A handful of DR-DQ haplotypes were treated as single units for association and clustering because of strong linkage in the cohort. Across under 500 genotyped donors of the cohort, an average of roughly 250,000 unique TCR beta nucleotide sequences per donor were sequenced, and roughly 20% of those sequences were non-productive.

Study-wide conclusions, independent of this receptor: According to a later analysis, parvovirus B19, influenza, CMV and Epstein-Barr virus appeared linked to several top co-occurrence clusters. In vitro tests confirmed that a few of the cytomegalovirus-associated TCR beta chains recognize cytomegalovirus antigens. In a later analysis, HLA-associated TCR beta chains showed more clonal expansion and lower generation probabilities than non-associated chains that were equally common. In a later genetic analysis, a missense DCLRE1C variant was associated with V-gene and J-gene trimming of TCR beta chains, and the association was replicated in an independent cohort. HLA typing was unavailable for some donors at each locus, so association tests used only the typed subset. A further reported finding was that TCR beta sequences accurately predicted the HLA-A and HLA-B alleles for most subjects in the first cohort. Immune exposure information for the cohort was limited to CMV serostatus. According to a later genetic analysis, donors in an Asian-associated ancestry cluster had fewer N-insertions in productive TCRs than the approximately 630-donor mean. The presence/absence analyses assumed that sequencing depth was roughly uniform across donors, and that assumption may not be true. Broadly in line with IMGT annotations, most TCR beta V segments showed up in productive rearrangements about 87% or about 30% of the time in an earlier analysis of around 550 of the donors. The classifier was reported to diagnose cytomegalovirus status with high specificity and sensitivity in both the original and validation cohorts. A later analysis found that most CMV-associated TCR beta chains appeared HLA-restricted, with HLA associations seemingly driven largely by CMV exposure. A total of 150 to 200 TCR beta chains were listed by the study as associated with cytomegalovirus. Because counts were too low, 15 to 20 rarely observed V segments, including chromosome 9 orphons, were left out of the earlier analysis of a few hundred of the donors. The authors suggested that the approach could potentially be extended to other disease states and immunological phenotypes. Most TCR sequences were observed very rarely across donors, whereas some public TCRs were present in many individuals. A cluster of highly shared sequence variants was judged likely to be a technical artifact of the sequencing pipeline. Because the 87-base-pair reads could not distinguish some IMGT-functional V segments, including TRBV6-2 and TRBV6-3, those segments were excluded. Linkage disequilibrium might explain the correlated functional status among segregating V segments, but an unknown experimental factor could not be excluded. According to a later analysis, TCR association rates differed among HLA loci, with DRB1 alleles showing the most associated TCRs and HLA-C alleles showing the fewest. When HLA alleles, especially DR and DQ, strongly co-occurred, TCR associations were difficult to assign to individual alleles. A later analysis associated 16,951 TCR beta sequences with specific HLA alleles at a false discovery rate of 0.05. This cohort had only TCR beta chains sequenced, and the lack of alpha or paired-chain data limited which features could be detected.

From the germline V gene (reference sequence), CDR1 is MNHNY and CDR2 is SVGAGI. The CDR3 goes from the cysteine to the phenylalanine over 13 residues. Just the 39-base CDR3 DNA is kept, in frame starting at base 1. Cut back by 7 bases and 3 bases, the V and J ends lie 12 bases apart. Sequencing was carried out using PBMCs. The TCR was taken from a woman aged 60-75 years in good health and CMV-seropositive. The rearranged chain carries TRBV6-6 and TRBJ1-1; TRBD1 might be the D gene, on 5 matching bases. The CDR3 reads CASTFEGDTEAFF. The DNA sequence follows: TGTGCCAGCACCTTTGAAGGGGACACTGAAGCTTTCTTT.